Each of the 10 T cell receptor beta chains below was sequenced from the same sample in a study of regulatory T cells in long-lasting Graves disease. Through Arm-PCR of CDR3 regions and iRepertoire HTBI primers, TCR beta libraries were built. TCRdb used MiXCR to reprocess the multiplex PCR reads, holding one entry per CDR3 protein. The sample has over 250,000 distinct CDR3 sequences; roughly 21% are singletons. As to time point: persistent/refractory GD, antithyroid drugs over 5 years with positive TRAb. Construction of the TCR library relied on RNA isolated from PBMCs. The sequencing used peripheral blood mononuclear cells (PBMCs), collected when the disease was refractory, from a patient treated with antithyroid drugs. Every receptor here comes from a female donor with Graves disease.

This clonotype was recorded many times. V gene TRBV28 combines with J gene TRBJ2-7, with TRBD1 matching over 10 bases. V trimming: 3 bases; J trimming: 3 bases; junction bases outside the gene matches: 2. Germline CDR1 MDHEN, CDR2 SYDVKM. The CDR3 spans 14 residues. For the CDR3, the DNA is TGTGCCAGCAGTTTGGACAGGGGGGGCTACGAGCAGTACTTC. Protein product: CASSLDRGGYEQYF.

This clonotype was observed many times. V is TRBV7-2 and J is TRBJ2-2; weak D call: TRBD1 (6 bases). Germline CDR1 SGHTA, CDR2 FQGNSA. V lost 10 bases to trimming and J lost 2 bases, with 11 bases between them. This CDR3 has 13 amino acids. CDR3 coding DNA: TGTGCCACCGGACAGCTAAACACCGGGGAGCTGTTTTTT. Translation gives CATGQLNTGELFF.

This clonotype was counted between two and nine times. The chain recombines TRBV27 with TRBJ2-7; D may correspond to TRBD1 or TRBD2 (5 bases each). CDR3 length: 14 amino acids. Looked up from germline, CDR1 is MNHEY and CDR2 is SMNVEV (reference sequence). The V gene lost 4 bases and the J gene lost 5 bases, with 15 bases spanning the gap. The chain's CDR3 is CASSSNLWGNEQYF. The CDR3 DNA follows: TGTGCCAGCAGTTCTAATCTGTGGGGGAACGAGCAGTACTTC.

Details on this clonotype: A much larger clone lies a single base off, so this may be a read error. The J gene is TRBJ1-5, the V gene TRBV18; the D is unclear. Trimming removed 6 bases at V and 6 bases at J, with 21 bases between. The CDR3 runs 16 residues. CDR1 and CDR2 from the germline V gene are KGHSH and LQKENI. This CDR3 is CASSSQDPRGSQPQHF. The DNA for the CDR3 is TGTGCCAGCTCCTCACAAGACCCGAGAGGCAGTCAGCCCCAGCATTTT. Variable domain in full (rest from reference TRBV18 and TRBJ1-5): NAGVMQNPRHLVRRRGQEARLRCSPMKGHSHVYWYRQLPEEGLKFMVYLQKENIIDESGMPKERFSAEFPKEGPSILRIQQVVRGDSAAYFCASSSQDPRGSQPQHFGDGTRLSIL.

There are a few counts of this clonotype. The rearrangement joins TRBV7-2 to TRBJ2-7; 10 bases agree with TRBD1. The ends lost 9 bases at V and 6 bases at J; junction bases unmatched: 11. The CDR3 is made up of 14 amino acids. The germline CDR1 and CDR2 sequences are SGHTA and FQGNSA. This CDR3 is CASLQGQGFLEQYF. In DNA form, the CDR3 reads TGTGCCAGTCTCCAGGGACAGGGGTTCCTCGAGCAGTACTTC.

J is TRBJ2-3 and V is TRBV5-1, with 8 positions matching TRBD2. CDR1 and CDR2 (germline): SGHRS, YFSETQ. V shed 0 bases and J 6 bases; nucleotides not matched to a gene: 9. The CDR3 extends over 16 amino acids. The CDR3 loop reads CASSLADSSGIDTQYF. CDR3 in DNA: TGCGCCAGCAGCTTGGCCGACAGTAGCGGGATTGATACGCAGTATTTT. The whole variable domain, filled in from reference TRBV5-1 and TRBJ2-3, reads KAGVTQTPRYLIKTRGQQVTLSCSPISGHRSVSWYQQTPGQGLQFLFEYFSETQRNKGNFPGRFSGRQFSNSRSEMNVSTLELGDSALYLCASSLADSSGIDTQYFGPGTRLTVL.

This clonotype came up many times. V and J are TRBV7-9 and TRBJ1-6, with unresolved D. Germline V gene lookup returns CDR1 SEHNR and CDR2 FQNEAQ (reference sequence). V was pared by 1 base and J by 6 bases, with 4 bases between. The CDR3 has 13 residues. The CDR3 loop reads CASSLDSNSPLHF. The CDR3 DNA follows: TGTGCCAGCAGCTTAGATTCTAATTCACCCCTCCACTTT.

The chain couples TRBV27 to TRBJ1-3; D is perhaps TRBD1 (5 bases). Germline V gene sequence: CDR1 MNHEY, CDR2 SMNVEV (reference sequence). This CDR3 has 14 amino acids. Trimming cost V 6 bases and J 4 bases, with 13 bases left between them. The CDR3 loop is CASSSGTFGNTIYF. The CDR3 DNA sequence: TGTGCCAGCAGCTCCGGGACGTTCGGAAACACCATATATTTT.

The V gene is TRBV3-1, the J gene TRBJ2-2, with D unclear. V lost 7 bases to trimming and J lost 0 bases, with 12 bases between them. This CDR3 is built from 15 residues. The V gene's germline CDR1 is LGHDT and CDR2 YNNKEL (reference sequence). The DNA of the CDR3 is TGTGCCAGCACCCCCGAGACGCCGAACACCGGGGAGCTGTTTTTT. It yields the protein CASTPETPNTGELFF.

This clonotype occurred many times. The V and J genes are TRBV28 and TRBJ1-1; 7 bases match TRBD1. J gave up 0 bases and V 5 bases, and 9 bases lay outside the gene matches. The CDR3 totals 16 residues. Germline lookup yields CDR1 MDHEN and CDR2 SYDVKM. CDR3 in amino acids: CASSPTGTPMNTEAFF. Written as DNA, the CDR3 is TGTGCCAGCAGTCCGACAGGGACCCCGATGAACACTGAAGCTTTCTTT.